Listed below are T cell receptor beta chains from one sample, sequenced in a study of OX40 agonist ivuxolimab in advanced cancers. The protocol was immunoSEQ multiplex PCR, while the TCRdb copy is restricted to in-frame clones and leaves out a portion. The sample gives about 69,000 clones, more than 75% of which show up once; 5.5% to 7% is in the top ten. The source was CD4+ or CD8+ T cells sorted from blood, collected in a trial of the OX40 agonist ivuxolimab. These receptor sequences come from an adult with an advanced solid tumor such as melanoma, head and neck, liver or kidney cancer. CDR3s include the opening cysteine and the closing phenylalanine or tryptophan. Fields, in order: D gene, J gene, V gene, CDR3 DNA, CDR3 protein. A D gene is named only where the DNA matches it firmly.

D: TRBD1; J: TRBJ1-1; V: TRBV14; DNA: TGTGCCAGCAGCCGAGGACAGGGGACGAACACTGAAGCTTTCTTT; CDR3: CASSRGQGTNTEAFF
D: NA; J: TRBJ1-5; V: TRBV15; DNA: TGTGCCACCAGCAGAGATAGGGCAGGGCTTCTTTATAGCAATCAGCCCCAGCATTTT; CDR3: CATSRDRAGLLYSNQPQHF
D: TRBD2; J: TRBJ2-7; V: TRBV29-1; DNA: TGCAGCGTTGAGTCCGGGGGCGGGGGGCACGAGCAGTACTTC; CDR3: CSVESGGGGHEQYF
D: TRBD1; J: TRBJ1-1; V: TRBV29-1; DNA: TGCAGCGTCCCTGGACAGGGGGCAATTGACACTGAAGCTTTCTTT; CDR3: CSVPGQGAIDTEAFF
D: TRBD1; J: TRBJ2-1; V: TRBV28; DNA: TGTGCCAGCAGCTCCTCGGACAGGGGGTTTTCCTACAATGAGCAGTTCTTC; CDR3: CASSSSDRGFSYNEQFF
D: NA; J: TRBJ1-1; V: TRBV6-6; DNA: TGTGCCAGCAGTTACGAAGGGACGATGAACACTGAAGCTTTCTTT; CDR3: CASSYEGTMNTEAFF
D: NA; J: TRBJ1-6; V: TRBV6-5; DNA: TGTGCCAGCAGTTCCCGATATAATTCACCCCTCCACTTT; CDR3: CASSSRYNSPLHF
D: NA; J: TRBJ1-6; V: TRBV19; DNA: TGTGCCAGTAGTATCGATGACAGATACTCACCCCTCCACTTT; CDR3: CASSIDDRYSPLHF
D: NA; J: TRBJ1-2; V: TRBV6-6; DNA: TGTGCCAGCAGTTACAGGGTCGGGACTCCTAACTATGGCTACACCTTC; CDR3: CASSYRVGTPNYGYTF
D: TRBD1; J: TRBJ1-2; V: TRBV18; DNA: TGTGCCAGCTCACCCTCCGGGACAGGGGCCCGGGCGGACTATGGCTACACCTTC; CDR3: CASSPSGTGARADYGYTF
D: NA; J: TRBJ2-2; V: TRBV5-4; DNA: TGTGCCAGCAGCCCCGGGACCCCCGGCACCGGGGAGCTGTTTTTT; CDR3: CASSPGTPGTGELFF
D: NA; J: TRBJ2-7; V: TRBV7-6; DNA: TGTGCCAGCAGCTTAGCCGAGGGGCGAATCTACGAGCAGTACTTC; CDR3: CASSLAEGRIYEQYF
D: TRBD1; J: TRBJ1-1; V: TRBV27; DNA: TGTGCCAGCAGTATAGGACAGGGCGGAGGGACTGAAGCTTTCTTT; CDR3: CASSIGQGGGTEAFF
D: NA; J: TRBJ2-2; V: TRBV29-1; DNA: TGCAGCGCCGTCTGGGGGGCGCACACCGGGGAGCTGTTTTTT; CDR3: CSAVWGAHTGELFF
D: TRBD1; J: TRBJ2-7; V: TRBV7-2; DNA: TGTGCCAGCAGCACGACCGGGACAGCCTTCTACGAGCAGTACTTC; CDR3: CASSTTGTAFYEQYF
D: TRBD1; J: TRBJ1-5; V: TRBV6-6; DNA: TGTGCCAGCAGTTACAGCGGGACAGGGGGAAATCAGCCCCAGCATTTT; CDR3: CASSYSGTGGNQPQHF
D: NA; J: TRBJ1-1; V: TRBV5-5; DNA: TGTGCCAGCAGCTTGCAGCCTCGGCCCAGTCTGACTGAAGCTTTCTTT; CDR3: CASSLQPRPSLTEAFF
D: NA; J: TRBJ2-1; V: TRBV7-2; DNA: TGTGCCAGCAGCTTAGAGCAGGCTTACAATGAGCAGTTCTTC; CDR3: CASSLEQAYNEQFF
D: NA; J: TRBJ2-1; V: TRBV7-3; DNA: TGTGCCAGCAGCTTGGCACTAGCAGAATACAATGAGCAGTTCTTC; CDR3: CASSLALAEYNEQFF
D: NA; J: TRBJ1-2; V: TRBV6-1; DNA: TGTGCCAGCAGTGAAGCAAGGGGGACCTATGGCTACACCTTC; CDR3: CASSEARGTYGYTF